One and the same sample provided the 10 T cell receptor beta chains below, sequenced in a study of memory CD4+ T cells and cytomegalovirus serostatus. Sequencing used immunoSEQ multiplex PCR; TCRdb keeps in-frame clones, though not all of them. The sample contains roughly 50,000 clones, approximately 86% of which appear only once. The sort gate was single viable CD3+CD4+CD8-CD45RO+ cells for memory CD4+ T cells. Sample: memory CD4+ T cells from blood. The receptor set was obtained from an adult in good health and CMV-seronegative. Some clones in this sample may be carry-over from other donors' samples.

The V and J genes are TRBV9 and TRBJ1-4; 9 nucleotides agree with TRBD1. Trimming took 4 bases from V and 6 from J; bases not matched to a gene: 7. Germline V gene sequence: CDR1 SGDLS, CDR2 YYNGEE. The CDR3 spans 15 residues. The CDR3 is CASSPPRDRDEKLFF. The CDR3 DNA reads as TGTGCCAGCAGCCCCCCCAGGGACAGGGATGAAAAACTGTTTTTT.

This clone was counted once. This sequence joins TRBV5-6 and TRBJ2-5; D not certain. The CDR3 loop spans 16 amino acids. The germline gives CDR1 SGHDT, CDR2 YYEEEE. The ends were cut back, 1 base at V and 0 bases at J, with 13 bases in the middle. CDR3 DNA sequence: TGTGCCAGCAGCTTGACAAAAAGTGGGCACCAAGAGACCCAGTACTTC. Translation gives CASSLTKSGHQETQYF.

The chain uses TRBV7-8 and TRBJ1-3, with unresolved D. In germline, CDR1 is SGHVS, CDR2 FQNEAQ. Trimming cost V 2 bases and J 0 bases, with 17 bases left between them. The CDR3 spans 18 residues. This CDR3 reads CASSLQTAKPRSGNTIYF. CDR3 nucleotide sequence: TGTGCCAGCAGCTTACAGACGGCAAAACCACGCTCTGGAAACACCATATATTTT. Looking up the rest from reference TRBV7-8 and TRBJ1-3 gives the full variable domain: GAGVSQSPRYKVAKRGQDVALRCDPISGHVSLFWYQQALGQGPEFLTYFQNEAQLDKSGLPSDRFFAERPEGSVSTLKIQRTQQEDSAVYLCASSLQTAKPRSGNTIYFGEGSWLTVV.

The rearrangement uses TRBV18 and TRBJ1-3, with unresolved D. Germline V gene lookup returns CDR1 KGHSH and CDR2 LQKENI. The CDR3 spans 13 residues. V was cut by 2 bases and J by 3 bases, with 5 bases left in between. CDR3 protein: CASSPRSGNTIYF. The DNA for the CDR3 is TGTGCCAGCTCACCAAGGAGTGGAAACACCATATATTTT.

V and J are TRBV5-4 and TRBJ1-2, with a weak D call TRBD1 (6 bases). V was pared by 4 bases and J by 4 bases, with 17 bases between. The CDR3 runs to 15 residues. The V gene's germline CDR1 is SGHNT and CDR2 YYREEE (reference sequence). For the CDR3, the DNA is TGTGCCAGCAGCCCCGGTGGAGGGGGGATCTATGGCTACACCTTC. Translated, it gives CASSPGGGGIYGYTF.

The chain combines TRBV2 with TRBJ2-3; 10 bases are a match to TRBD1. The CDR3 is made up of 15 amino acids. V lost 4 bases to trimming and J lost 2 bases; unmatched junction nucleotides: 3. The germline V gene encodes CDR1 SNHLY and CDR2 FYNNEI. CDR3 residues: CASSADRGPTDTQYF. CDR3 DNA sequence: TGTGCCAGCAGTGCCGACAGGGGGCCCACAGATACGCAGTATTTT.

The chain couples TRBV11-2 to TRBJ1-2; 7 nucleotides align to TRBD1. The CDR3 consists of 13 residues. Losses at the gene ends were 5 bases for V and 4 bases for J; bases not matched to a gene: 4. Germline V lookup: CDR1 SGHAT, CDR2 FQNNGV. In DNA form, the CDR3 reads TGTGCCAGCAGCCTGACAGGGCTCTATGGCTACACCTTC. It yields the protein CASSLTGLYGYTF.

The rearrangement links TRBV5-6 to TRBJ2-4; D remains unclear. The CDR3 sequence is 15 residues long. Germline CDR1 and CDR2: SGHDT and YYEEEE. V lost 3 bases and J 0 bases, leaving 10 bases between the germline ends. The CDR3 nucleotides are TGTGCCAGCAGCTCCCTCTCTCTAGCCAAAAACATTCAGTACTTC. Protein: CASSSLSLAKNIQYF.

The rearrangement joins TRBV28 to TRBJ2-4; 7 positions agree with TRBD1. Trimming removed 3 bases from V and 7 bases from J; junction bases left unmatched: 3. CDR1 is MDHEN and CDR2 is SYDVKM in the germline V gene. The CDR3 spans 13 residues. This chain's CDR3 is CASSFRGWNIQYF. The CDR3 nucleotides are TGTGCCAGCAGTTTCAGGGGGTGGAACATTCAGTACTTC.

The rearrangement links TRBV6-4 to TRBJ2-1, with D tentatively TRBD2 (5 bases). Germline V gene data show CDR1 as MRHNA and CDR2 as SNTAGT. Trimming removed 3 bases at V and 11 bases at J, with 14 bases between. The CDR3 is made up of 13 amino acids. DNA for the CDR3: TGTGCCAGCAGTGAGGCGCGGTCGGGGAAGCAGTTCTTC. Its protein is CASSEARSGKQFF.